Below, 18 T cell receptor beta chains from the same sample are listed, as sequenced in a study of control samples from healthy donors and cancer patients (dated by TCRdb to the early 2020s). The receptor library was made with the immunoSEQ multiplex PCR assay. This immuneACCESS table, as held by TCRdb, lists in-frame sequences with V and J called but not all clones. Of the missing ones, under half trace to an unresolved V gene in checked studies; the others have no known cause. Recorded for this sample are roughly 95,000 clones; just over 90% of them occurred a single time. Nearly 0.95% of the sample belongs to the ten largest clones. Sequenced material: blood. Every receptor here comes from a woman aged 25-40 years in good health.

This rearrangement joins TRBV18 to TRBJ1-1; D gene uncertain. This CDR3 comprises 13 residues. V was pared by 6 bases and J by 0 bases, with 8 bases between. Germline loops: CDR1 KGHSH, CDR2 LQKENI. The CDR3 nucleotides are TGTGCCAGCTCCGTTACCCTGAACACTGAAGCTTTCTTT. It codes for CASSVTLNTEAFF.

This clone was seen a few times. V usage is TRBV28 and J usage is TRBJ1-5; 8 nucleotides align to TRBD1. Germline assignment: CDR1 MDHEN and CDR2 SYDVKM. CDR3 length: 14 residues. J gave up 9 bases and V 6 bases, and 10 bases lay outside the gene matches. The CDR3 sequence: CASRQLQGVWPQHF. The CDR3 bases are TGTGCCAGCAGACAACTACAGGGGGTGTGGCCCCAGCATTTT.

The V call is TRBV10-3, the J call TRBJ2-3; 7 nucleotides match TRBD1. CDR1 and CDR2 from the germline V gene are ENHRY and SYGVKD. This CDR3 region has 14 residues. J gave up 2 bases and V 5 bases, and 4 bases lay outside the gene matches. The CDR3 sequence: CAISKGQNTDTQYF. The CDR3, as DNA: TGTGCCATCAGTAAGGGACAGAACACAGATACGCAGTATTTT.

The J gene is TRBJ2-1, the V gene TRBV10-3; the D is unclear. The germline V gene encodes CDR1 ENHRY and CDR2 SYGVKD. V lost 5 bases and J lost 5, with 4 bases in between. The CDR3 consists of 11 residues. The CDR3 loop reads CAISPHNEQFF. The CDR3 DNA follows: TGTGCCATCAGTCCCCACAATGAGCAGTTCTTC.

The gene calls are TRBV27 and TRBJ1-5; 7 positions match TRBD1. J was trimmed by 2 bases and V by 6 bases; bases with no gene match: 4. The CDR3 loop spans 14 amino acids. Germline CDR1 MNHEY, CDR2 SMNVEV (reference sequence). The DNA of the CDR3 is TGTGCCAGCAGCCAAGGACAGGGCAATCAGCCCCAGCATTTT. This encodes CASSQGQGNQPQHF.

The rearrangement joins TRBV27 to TRBJ2-3; D uncertain. CDR3 length: 11 residues. V was clipped by 7 bases and J by 6 bases, with 8 bases between them. CDR1 is MNHEY and CDR2 is SMNVEV in the germline V gene (reference sequence). The DNA for the CDR3 is TGTGCCAGCACGGCCTTCGATACGCAGTATTTT. Its translation: CASTAFDTQYF.

This clone was observed a few times. The chain combines TRBV5-6 with TRBJ1-2; D may be TRBD1 (6 bases). The CDR3 has 14 amino acids. In germline, CDR1 is SGHDT, CDR2 YYEEEE. Between the trimmed V and J ends, which lost 2 bases and 7 bases, there was a span of 15 bases. The DNA of the CDR3 is TGTGCCAGCAGCTTCGGGGGGCCGTCGGGTGGCTACACCTTC. Protein: CASSFGGPSGGYTF.

The chain couples TRBV3-1 (or the pseudogene TRBV3-2) to TRBJ2-7, with 9 bases lining up with TRBD2. Germline V gene data show CDR1 as LGHDT and CDR2 as YNNKEL (reference sequence). The J segment lost 0 bases and the V segment lost 2 bases, leaving 8 bases of the junction unmatched. The CDR3 is 17 residues long. The DNA of the CDR3 is TGTGCCAGCAGCCAATCTAGCGGGGTATTCAGCTCCTACGAGCAGTACTTC. Translation: CASSQSSGVFSSYEQYF.

This clone was recorded once. The rearrangement uses TRBV27 and TRBJ1-2, with D perhaps matching TRBD1 (6 bases). The CDR3 has 13 residues. V lost 6 bases to trimming and J lost 5 bases, with 13 bases between them. From germline, CDR1 is MNHEY and CDR2 SMNVEV (reference sequence). The CDR3 bases are TGTGCCAGCAGCCCAGGGGTGGGGTATGGCTACACCTTC. Its translation is CASSPGVGYGYTF.

The rearrangement joins TRBV4-1 to TRBJ2-7, with 9 bases that match TRBD1. The V gene's germline CDR1 is MGHRA and CDR2 YSYEKL. The CDR3 runs 15 residues. V shed 2 bases and J 6 bases; nucleotides not matched to a gene: 8. DNA for the CDR3: TGCGCCAGCAGCCAACCCCGGGACAGGGTCCGCGAGCAGTACTTC. Translated: CASSQPRDRVREQYF.

The chain uses TRBV28 and TRBJ1-1; 9 positions agree with TRBD1. Germline V gene data show CDR1 as MDHEN and CDR2 as SYDVKM. The ends lost 4 bases at V and 4 bases at J; junction bases unmatched: 19. This CDR3 is 19 amino acids long. CDR3 in amino acids: CASSSWGVTGGAQGTEAFF. Here the CDR3 DNA reads TGTGCCAGCAGTTCTTGGGGAGTAACAGGGGGCGCCCAGGGCACTGAAGCTTTCTTT.

The rearrangement uses TRBV6-5 and TRBJ1-4; D unclear. This CDR3 has 14 amino acids. The V gene's germline CDR1 is MNHEY and CDR2 SVGAGI. Deletions cut 6 bases from V and 0 bases from J, with 8 bases between. This chain's CDR3 is CASRIVATNEKLFF. The CDR3 nucleotides are TGTGCCAGCAGAATAGTTGCAACTAATGAAAAACTGTTTTTT.

The chain uses TRBV29-1 and TRBJ1-1; 9 bases are a match to TRBD1. The germline V gene encodes CDR1 SQVTM and CDR2 ANQGSEA. CDR3 length: 13 residues. V lost 7 bases, J lost 2 bases, and 5 bases stayed unmatched. The CDR3, as DNA: TGCAGCGGGGGGGACAGGGTTAACACTGAAGCTTTCTTT. Encoded protein: CSGGDRVNTEAFF. The full variable domain, completed using reference TRBV29-1 and TRBJ1-1, is SAVISQKPSRDICQRGTSLTIQCQVDSQVTMMFWYRQQPGQSLTLIATANQGSEATYESGFVIDKFPISRPNLTFSTLTVSNMSPEDSSIYLCSGGDRVNTEAFFGQGTRLTVV.

This clone appeared a few times. V usage is TRBV29-1 and J usage is TRBJ1-2, with D perhaps matching TRBD1 (5 bases). This CDR3 spans 14 amino acids. Germline CDR1 and CDR2: SQVTM and ANQGSEA. V dropped 7 bases and J dropped 0 bases, with 15 bases sitting between them. The CDR3 here is CSAESRGANYGYTF. Written as DNA, the CDR3 is TGCAGCGCCGAGAGCCGGGGGGCTAACTATGGCTACACCTTC.

The chain couples TRBV6-5 to TRBJ2-5; D tentatively reads TRBD1 or TRBD2 (7 bases each). The germline gives CDR1 MNHEY, CDR2 SVGAGI. Trimming pared 2 bases from V and 4 bases from J, leaving 17 bases between. The CDR3 length is 16 residues. CDR3 sequence reads: CASSYRTGRGGETQYF. DNA of the CDR3: TGTGCCAGCAGTTACCGGACTGGCAGGGGGGGAGAGACCCAGTACTTC.

This chain connects TRBV12-1 to TRBJ1-2. TRBV12-1 corresponds to a pseudogene. This CDR3 is built from 12 residues. In DNA, the CDR3 is TGTGCCAGCCAAGGGAATCACTATGGCTACACCTTC. Translated, it gives CASQGNHYGYTF.

The DNA of the CDR3 is TGTGCCTGGAGTGACGGCTTAGTGCAGCCCCAGCATTTT. It codes for CAWSDGLVQPQHF. The rearrangement joins TRBV30 to TRBJ1-5; no definite D call. CDR1 GTSNPN and CDR2 SVGIG come from the germline V gene (reference sequence). V lost 1 base and J 7 bases, leaving 11 bases between the germline ends. The CDR3 spans 13 residues. Full variable domain (remainder filled in from reference TRBV30 and TRBJ1-5): SQTIHQWPATLVQPVGSPLSLECTVEGTSNPNLYWYRQAAGRGLQLLFYSVGIGQISSEVPQNLSASRPQDRQFILSSKKLLLSDSGFYLCAWSDGLVQPQHFGDGTRLSIL.

The V and J genes are TRBV7-9 and TRBJ2-5; TRBD2 agrees at 9 bases. V lost 3 bases and J lost 4; bases outside the gene matches: 6. The CDR3 extends over 15 amino acids. Germline V gives CDR1 SEHNR, CDR2 FQNEAQ (reference sequence). The CDR3 nucleotides read TGTGCCAGCAGCTTGGCGGGGGGGCCGGGAGAGACCCAGTACTTC. The encoded protein is CASSLAGGPGETQYF.